A single sample is the source of the 23 T cell receptor beta chains below, sequenced in a study of identical twins. One entry per CDR3 protein results from TCRdb running MiXCR on the 5' RACE reads. Of hundreds of thousands of distinct CDR3 sequences listed, 15% to 20% are singletons. The same data also contributed to another study, on T cells expressing NK-cell markers.

The sequencing sample was made of PBMCs. The origin of the receptors is a young woman in good health.

The V gene is TRBV12-3 or TRBV12-4, the J gene TRBJ1-1; 11 bases match TRBD1. The J segment lost 7 bases and the V segment lost 6 bases, leaving 10 bases of the junction unmatched. The CDR3 sequence is 15 residues long. The CDR3 DNA is TGTGCCAGCAGCGGTCCGGGACAGGGGGGGGGTGAAGCTTTCTTT. Its protein is CASSGPGQGGGEAFF.

This clonotype was seen a few times. The genes are TRBV5-1 and TRBJ2-7, with 10 bases matching TRBD2. The junction had 6 bases not matched to a gene; V was cut back by 0 bases and J by 3 bases. The CDR3 loop spans 16 amino acids. Germline V gene sequence: CDR1 SGHRS, CDR2 YFSETQ. The CDR3 here is CASSLGLAGVLYEQYF. Written as DNA, the CDR3 is TGCGCCAGCAGCTTGGGCCTAGCGGGAGTGCTCTACGAGCAGTACTTC.

The chain joins TRBV5-1 to TRBJ2-7; 10 bases are a match to TRBD2. The ends lost 2 bases at V and 6 bases at J; junction bases unmatched: 11. The length of the CDR3 is 16 residues. Germline CDR1 SGHRS, CDR2 YFSETQ. CDR3 in amino acids: CASSLPTAGGLGEQYF. For the CDR3, the DNA is TGCGCCAGCAGCTTACCCACAGCGGGGGGGCTTGGCGAGCAGTACTTC.

This clonotype turned up a few times. This sequence joins TRBV20-1 and TRBJ2-2; D remains unclear. Germline assignment: CDR1 DFQATT and CDR2 SNEGSKA (reference sequence). This CDR3 region has 13 residues. The germline V and J ends were trimmed by 6 bases and 1 base, with 9 bases remaining between them. As DNA, the CDR3 is TGCAGTGCCACTCCACTGAACACCGGGGAGCTGTTTTTT. Translated, it gives CSATPLNTGELFF.

This clonotype was counted a few times. The chain is built from TRBV12-3 or TRBV12-4 and TRBJ1-1; possible D gene TRBD1, 5 bases. The V end was cut by 3 bases, the J end by 1 base, with 9 bases between. This CDR3 comprises 14 residues. CDR3 sequence reads: CASSLVTGNTEAFF. Here the CDR3 DNA reads TGTGCCAGCAGTTTGGTAACAGGGAACACTGAAGCTTTCTTT.

The rearrangement joins TRBV11-2 to TRBJ2-2; possible D gene TRBD1, 5 bases. The CDR3 extends over 14 amino acids. The V gene lost 6 bases and the J gene lost 1 base, with 9 bases spanning the gap. Germline CDR1 reads SGHAT; CDR2 reads FQNNGV. The CDR3 nucleotides are TGTGCCAGCAGTTATACAGGGAACACCGGGGAGCTGTTTTTT. This encodes CASSYTGNTGELFF.

Note on this clonotype: A read error may produce the germline difference seen at one junction end. The chain has TRBV2 and TRBJ2-1; 8 bases align to TRBD2. CDR3 size: 17 residues. Germline CDR1 is SNHLY and CDR2 is FYNNEI. This CDR3 is CACSKNIKREWDNEQFF. The CDR3 DNA is TGTGCCTGCAGTAAAAATATAAAGCGGGAGTGGGACAATGAGCAGTTCTTC.

This sequence joins TRBV27 and TRBJ2-2, with D possibly TRBD2 on 5 matching bases. CDR1 is MNHEY and CDR2 is SMNVEV in the germline V gene (reference sequence). CDR3 length equals 14 residues. The V and J ends lost 7 bases and 5 bases respectively, with 14 bases between them. The CDR3 DNA is TGTGCCAGCAACGGACTTCCGGGGACCGGGGAGCTGTTTTTT. Its protein product is CASNGLPGTGELFF.

Only a few counts were recorded for this clonotype. The V call is TRBV4-2, the J call TRBJ2-5, with D maybe TRBD2 (5 bases). The CDR3 length is 14 residues. Trimming pared 1 base from V and 4 bases from J, leaving 10 bases between. The V gene's germline CDR1 is LGHNA and CDR2 YNFKEQ. The chain's CDR3 is CASSQGRWGETQYF. The CDR3 DNA reads TGTGCCAGCAGCCAAGGGAGGTGGGGAGAGACCCAGTACTTC.

The rearrangement uses TRBV7-8 and TRBJ2-7; TRBD2 aligns across 8 bases. The CDR3 contains 14 residues. Germline values: CDR1 SGHVS, CDR2 FQNEAQ. With V trimmed by 4 bases and J by 3 bases, 5 bases remained unmatched. CDR3 sequence: CASSYTSGLYEQYF. The CDR3 DNA reads as TGTGCCAGCAGCTATACTAGCGGTCTCTACGAGCAGTACTTC. Using reference TRBV7-8 and TRBJ2-7 for the parts outside the CDR3, the full variable domain is GAGVSQSPRYKVAKRGQDVALRCDPISGHVSLFWYQQALGQGPEFLTYFQNEAQLDKSGLPSDRFFAERPEGSVSTLKIQRTQQEDSAVYLCASSYTSGLYEQYFGPGTRLTVT.

This clonotype was counted many times. The chain carries TRBV7-9 and TRBJ2-7; 9 bases align to TRBD1. V shed 1 base, J shed 5 bases, and the junction held 3 bases outside the gene matches. The CDR3 extends over 14 amino acids. Germline V gene data show CDR1 as SEHNR and CDR2 as FQNEAQ (reference sequence). The DNA for the CDR3 is TGTGCCAGCAGCTTAGTGGACAGGGGCGACGAGCAGTACTTC. It specifies CASSLVDRGDEQYF.

The CDR3 coding sequence is TGTGCCAGCAGCATCGGGACGGACGCTTTTTACGAGCAGTACTTC. Its protein product is CASSIGTDAFYEQYF. This chain joins TRBV5-5 and TRBJ2-7, with D possibly being TRBD1 or TRBD2 (5 bases each). The CDR3 runs to 15 residues. CDR1 and CDR2 from the germline V gene are SGHKS and YYEKEE (reference sequence). V was trimmed by 4 bases and J by 4 bases, leaving 18 bases between them. Filled out from reference TRBV5-5 and TRBJ2-7, the complete variable domain reads DAGVTQSPTHLIKTRGQQVTLRCSPISGHKSVSWYQQVLGQGPQFIFQYYEKEERGRGNFPDRFSARQFPNYSSELNVNALLLGDSALYLCASSIGTDAFYEQYFGPGTRLTVT.

This clonotype was seen ten or more times. This chain links TRBV12-3 or TRBV12-4 with TRBJ2-7; 8 nucleotides agree with TRBD2. V gave up 9 bases and J gave up 0 bases; unmatched junction bases: 7. CDR3 length: 14 residues. This chain's CDR3 is CASRPSGSSYEQYF. Written as DNA, the CDR3 is TGTGCCAGTAGACCCAGCGGGAGCTCCTACGAGCAGTACTTC.

The chain employs TRBV19 and TRBJ2-2; 7 positions agree with TRBD2. The CDR3 consists of 15 residues. Germline CDR1 reads LNHDA; CDR2 reads SQIVND (reference sequence). V was clipped by 7 bases and J by 2 bases; unmatched bases: 7. CDR3 protein: CASIRSGKNTGELFF. The DNA of the CDR3 is TGTGCCAGTATAAGGAGCGGGAAAAACACCGGGGAGCTGTTTTTT.

This clonotype was found once. The gene calls are TRBV3-1 and TRBJ2-6, with D unresolved. Between the trimmed V and J ends, which lost 3 bases and 0 bases, there was a span of 15 bases. The CDR3 covers 18 residues. CDR1 and CDR2 (germline): LGHDT, YNNKEL (reference sequence). CDR3: CASSHLLRQPSGANVLTF. The CDR3 nucleotides read TGTGCCAGCAGCCACCTTCTCCGGCAGCCCTCTGGGGCCAACGTCCTGACTTTC.

The rearrangement links TRBV14 to TRBJ2-6, with 7 nucleotides matching TRBD2. J lost 4 bases, V lost 2 bases, and 11 bases had no gene match. The CDR3 has 18 amino acids. Germline V lookup: CDR1 SGHDN, CDR2 FVKESK. The CDR3 loop reads CASSQFPAGFSGANVLTF. Written as DNA, the CDR3 is TGTGCCAGCAGCCAATTTCCAGCGGGATTCTCAGGGGCCAACGTCCTGACTTTC.

This clonotype was picked up a small number of times. The V and J genes are TRBV20-1 and TRBJ1-3; 8 bases line up with TRBD1. Germline CDR1 and CDR2: DFQATT and SNEGSKA (reference sequence). The ends lost 3 bases at V and 0 bases at J; junction bases unmatched: 1. The CDR3 loop spans 14 amino acids. CDR3 in DNA: TGCAGTGCTAGTACAGGGGGCTCTGGAAACACCATATATTTT. As protein: CSASTGGSGNTIYF.

The chain combines TRBV9 with TRBJ2-1, with a possible D match to TRBD2 (6 bases). The ends were cut back, 0 bases at V and 4 bases at J, with 11 bases in the middle. The CDR3 has 15 residues. Germline V gene sequence: CDR1 SGDLS, CDR2 YYNGEE. CDR3 amino acids: CASSVEDYQYNEQFF. The CDR3 DNA reads TGTGCCAGCAGCGTAGAGGACTATCAATACAATGAGCAGTTCTTC.

As concerns this clonotype: The germline gene is not matched at one end of the junction; a read error may be the cause. The rearrangement links TRBV11-2 to TRBJ2-7; possibly TRBD2 for D (6 bases). The CDR3 contains 11 residues. Germline CDR1 reads SGHAT; CDR2 reads FQNNGV. CDR3: CASSFGSVKDF. The CDR3 nucleotides are TGTGCCAGCAGCTTCGGGAGTGTCAAAGACTTC. The whole variable domain, filled in from reference TRBV11-2 and TRBJ2-7, reads EAGVAQSPRYKIIEKRQSVAFWCNPISGHATLYWYQQILGQGPKLLIQFQNNGVVDDSQLPKDRFSAERLKGVDSTLKIQPAKLEDSAVYLCASSFGSVKDFGPGTRLTVT.

This clonotype has a handful of counts. As DNA, the CDR3 is TGTGCCAGCAGCCCTGGGCTAGCATGGGATACGCAGTATTTT. It encodes CASSPGLAWDTQYF. The rearrangement links TRBV7-2 to TRBJ2-3; TRBD2 is a possible D gene (5 bases). Germline V gene data show CDR1 as SGHTA and CDR2 as FQGNSA. V lost 5 bases and J lost 6, with 15 bases in between. This CDR3 is 14 amino acids long. The full variable domain, its missing parts supplied by reference TRBV7-2 and TRBJ2-3, is GAGVSQSPSNKVTEKGKDVELRCDPISGHTALYWYRQSLGQGLEFLIYFQGNSAPDKSGLPSDRFSAERTGGSVSTLTIQRTQQEDSAVYLCASSPGLAWDTQYFGPGTRLTVL.

The chain links TRBV10-1 to TRBJ2-5; a weak D match, TRBD1 (6 bases). Germline V gene sequence: CDR1 WNHNN, CDR2 SYGVQD (reference sequence). The CDR3 covers 16 residues. V lost 5 bases, J lost 3 bases, and 19 bases lay in between. The CDR3, as DNA: TGCGCCAGCAGTCCGGACAGTTTATCACAGAAAGAGACCCAGTACTTC. It translates to CASSPDSLSQKETQYF.

V usage is TRBV5-1 and J usage is TRBJ2-1; 12 bases map to TRBD2. Germline loops: CDR1 SGHRS, CDR2 YFSETQ. Trimming at V came to 4 bases and at J to 8 bases, leaving 13 bases not matched to a gene. The CDR3 covers 17 residues. CDR3 in amino acids: CASSARLAGAVQDEQFF. The DNA for the CDR3 is TGCGCCAGCAGCGCAAGACTAGCGGGGGCCGTACAGGATGAGCAGTTCTTC.

The V gene is TRBV6-1, the J gene TRBJ2-5, with 9 bases that match TRBD2. This CDR3 has 15 amino acids. Unmatched junction bases numbered 4, after V lost 5 bases and J lost 0 bases. The germline gives CDR1 MNHNS, CDR2 SASEGT. DNA of the CDR3: TGTGCCAGCAGTCATAGCGGGAGCGACCAAGAGACCCAGTACTTC. Residues: CASSHSGSDQETQYF.